A selection of T cell receptor beta chains follows, all from one sample in a study of blood T cell repertoires in COVID-19. Sequencing used immunoSEQ multiplex PCR; TCRdb keeps in-frame clones, though not all of them. The repertoire holds approximately 140,000 clones, with 65% to 85% as singletons. The sequenced material came from PBMCs or T cells enriched from blood (not recorded which). All receptors come from a woman aged 50 to 60 who had been exposed to COVID-19. The CDR3 runs from the conserved cysteine through the conserved F or W. D genes are given only for firm matches. A clone size is listed for some rows: how often the clone was seen (once, few, many), or a class if it is expanded.

D,J,size,V,CDR3,DNA
NA,TRBJ2-7,NA,TRBV7-2,CASSRRASYEQYF,TGTGCCAGCTCAAGGAGGGCGTCCTACGAGCAGTACTTC
TRBD1,TRBJ1-2,many,TRBV6-5,CASSRITGGSYGYTF,TGTGCCAGCAGTCGCATTACAGGGGGCAGCTATGGCTACACCTTC
TRBD2,TRBJ2-2,NA,TRBV2,CASNTLAGGTGELFF,TGTGCCAGCAATACGCTAGCGGGGGGCACCGGGGAGCTGTTTTTT
NA,TRBJ1-5,NA,TRBV11-2,CASSTGTRDQPQHF,TGTGCCAGCAGTACCGGGACACGGGATCAGCCCCAGCATTTT
NA,TRBJ1-1,NA,TRBV12-3/TRBV12-4,CASSLFSEAFF,TGTGCCAGCAGTTTGTTCTCTGAAGCTTTCTTT
TRBD1,TRBJ1-5,NA,TRBV18,CASSRTGVNQPQHF,TGTGCCAGCTCACGGACAGGGGTAAATCAGCCCCAGCATTTT
NA,TRBJ2-7,NA,TRBV5-1,CASSLSDSSYEQYF,TGCGCCAGCAGCTTATCTGACAGCTCCTACGAGCAGTACTTC
NA,TRBJ2-3,NA,TRBV19,CASRTQVVTDTQYF,TGTGCCAGCCGGACACAGGTGGTCACAGATACGCAGTATTTT
NA,TRBJ1-2,NA,TRBV5-1,CASSSSFKLGYTF,TGCGCCAGCAGCTCAAGTTTTAAACTCGGCTACACCTTC
TRBD2,TRBJ2-1,NA,TRBV3-1/TRBV3-2,CASSLGVTSGRYTAEQFF,TGTGCCAGCAGCCTAGGGGTGACTAGCGGGCGCTATACGGCCGAGCAGTTCTTC
NA,TRBJ1-2,NA,TRBV11-2,CASSLGTRGHGYTF,TGTGCCAGCAGCTTGGGTACCAGGGGCCATGGCTACACCTTC
NA,TRBJ2-7,NA,TRBV5-4,CASSPGQRITRSAYEQYF,TGTGCCAGCAGCCCCGGACAGAGAATTACCCGGTCGGCCTACGAGCAGTACTTC
TRBD2,TRBJ2-5,NA,TRBV5-1,CASSLVVAGGQETQYF,TGCGCCAGCAGCTTGGTGGTAGCGGGAGGACAAGAGACCCAGTACTTC
TRBD2,TRBJ2-7,NA,TRBV10-1,CASRMTLAGEQYF,TGCGCCAGCAGGATGACACTAGCGGGAGAGCAGTACTTC
TRBD1,TRBJ1-5,NA,TRBV29-1,CSVGDRDQPQHF,TGCAGCGTTGGGGACAGAGATCAGCCCCAGCATTTT
NA,TRBJ2-1,NA,TRBV7-2,CASSLDVSGRYNEQFF,TGTGCCAGCAGCTTAGACGTCAGCGGACGATACAATGAGCAGTTCTTC
TRBD1,TRBJ1-2,NA,TRBV5-3,CARSRDRVEGYGYTF,TGTGCCAGAAGCCGGGACAGGGTGGAGGGCTATGGCTACACCTTC
TRBD2,TRBJ2-3,NA,TRBV6-2/TRBV6-3,CASSGLAGADTQYF,TGTGCCAGCAGTGGACTAGCGGGAGCAGATACGCAGTATTTT
NA,TRBJ1-1,NA,TRBV29-1,CSVKQGNTEAFF,TGCAGCGTGAAACAGGGGAACACTGAAGCTTTCTTT
TRBD2,TRBJ2-3,NA,TRBV6-5,CASSSSGSTDTQYF,TGTGCCAGCAGCAGTAGCGGGAGCACAGATACGCAGTATTTT
TRBD2,TRBJ2-7,NA,TRBV5-1,CASRAGGGYEQYF,TGCGCCAGCAGAGCTGGGGGGGGATACGAGCAGTACTTC
TRBD2,TRBJ2-1,NA,TRBV5-1,CARSPGGSGGYNEQFF,TGCGCCCGCAGCCCGGGGGGGAGCGGGGGCTACAATGAGCAGTTCTTC
NA,TRBJ1-1,NA,TRBV19,CASSIGGSRRAEAFF,TGTGCCAGTAGTATAGGAGGGTCACGTCGGGCTGAAGCTTTCTTT
NA,TRBJ1-4,NA,TRBV28,CASSRGGYEKLFF,TGTGCCAGCAGCCGCGGAGGGTACGAAAAACTGTTTTTT
TRBD1,TRBJ1-5,NA,TRBV4-2,CASSQPGGAGQPQHF,TGTGCCAGCAGCCAACCAGGGGGCGCGGGGCAGCCCCAGCATTTT
TRBD1,TRBJ1-4,NA,TRBV7-2,CASSVMKGAGEKLFF,TGTGCCAGCAGCGTTATGAAGGGGGCCGGTGAAAAACTGTTTTTT
TRBD2,TRBJ2-1,NA,TRBV5-1,CASSLRLAINEQFF,TGCGCCAGCAGCTTAAGACTAGCGATAAATGAGCAGTTCTTC
NA,TRBJ1-1,many,TRBV10-1,CATNTEAFF,TGCGCCACTAACACTGAAGCTTTCTTT
NA,TRBJ1-3,NA,TRBV30,CACHEGRTGNTIYF,TGTGCCTGCCACGAGGGGAGGACTGGAAACACCATATATTTT
NA,TRBJ2-7,NA,TRBV7-6,CASSLAFGEQYF,TGTGCCAGCAGCTTAGCGTTCGGGGAGCAGTACTTC
NA,TRBJ1-1,NA,TRBV25-1,CASSGVEAFF,TGTGCCAGCAGTGGAGTTGAAGCTTTCTTT
NA,TRBJ1-5,NA,TRBV28,CATFGGGSNQPQHF,TGTGCCACCTTCGGGGGGGGGAGCAATCAGCCCCAGCATTTT
NA,TRBJ2-7,NA,TRBV11-3,CASSPLRQDYEQYF,TGTGCCAGCAGCCCCCTAAGACAGGATTACGAGCAGTACTTC
NA,TRBJ1-2,NA,TRBV2,CASRSSGATQGYTF,TGTGCCAGCAGGTCCAGCGGGGCTACACAGGGCTACACCTTC
NA,TRBJ1-4,NA,TRBV30,CAWSDGRETGF,TGTGCCTGGAGTGATGGCCGCGAGACTGGGTTT
NA,TRBJ1-2,NA,TRBV28,CASSPRGKAYGYTF,TGTGCCAGCAGCCCCCGAGGGAAAGCCTATGGCTACACCTTC
NA,TRBJ2-1,few,TRBV21-1,CASSKARFWACGGCEQFF,TGTGCCAGCAGCAAAGCTAGGTTTTGGGCCTGCGGGGGTTGTGAGCAGTTCTTC
NA,TRBJ1-2,NA,TRBV4-2,CASSQGSLGSYGYTF,TGTGCCAGCAGCCAAGGGAGTCTCGGCAGCTATGGCTACACCTTC
TRBD2,TRBJ2-3,once,TRBV9,CASSPRPKRETSGGRDTQYF,TGTGCCAGCAGCCCCCGTCCAAAGAGGGAGACTAGCGGGGGGAGAGATACGCAGTATTTT
NA,TRBJ2-3,once,TRBV19,CASSIARDTQYF,TGTGCCAGTAGTATAGCTCGGGATACGCAGTATTTT
TRBD1,TRBJ2-3,NA,TRBV7-2,CASSRDRGADTQYF,TGTGCCAGCAGTAGGGACAGGGGTGCAGATACGCAGTATTTT
NA,TRBJ2-3,NA,TRBV27,CASSPSPGLTDTQYF,TGTGCCAGCAGCCCTTCACCGGGACTCACAGATACGCAGTATTTT
NA,TRBJ2-7,few,TRBV6-2/TRBV6-3,CASSHTQPPSYEQYF,TGTGCCAGCAGCCACACACAACCACCCTCCTACGAGCAGTACTTC
NA,TRBJ2-7,NA,TRBV28,CASSRGLVAVLSYEQYF,TGTGCCAGCAGTAGGGGGTTGGTCGCCGTACTATCCTACGAGCAGTACTTC
TRBD1,TRBJ2-7,once,TRBV11-1,CASSLGQGSDEQYF,TGTGCCAGCAGCCTGGGACAGGGGAGCGACGAGCAGTACTTC
NA,TRBJ1-1,NA,TRBV5-4,CASSPGGDNTEAFF,TGTGCCAGCAGCCCCGGAGGGGATAACACTGAAGCTTTCTTT
NA,TRBJ1-5,once,TRBV19,CASSLVSSNQPQHF,TGTGCCAGTAGTCTTGTCAGTAGCAATCAGCCCCAGCATTTT
TRBD1,TRBJ2-7,NA,TRBV10-1,CASSESTGEQYF,TGCGCCAGCAGTGAGTCGACAGGGGAGCAGTACTTC
TRBD2,TRBJ2-5,NA,TRBV11-2,CASSVKLAGGTQETQYF,TGTGCCAGCAGCGTAAAACTAGCGGGAGGAACCCAAGAGACCCAGTACTTC
TRBD1,TRBJ2-7,NA,TRBV29-1,CSVEQDRVPYEQYF,TGCAGCGTTGAACAAGACAGGGTTCCTTACGAGCAGTACTTC